These T cell receptor beta chains were read from a single sample in a study of cytomegalovirus exposure and HLA in healthy donors. The assay was immunoSEQ multiplex PCR, and TCRdb's table has in-frame clones only and misses some. Of over 90,000 clones listed, 73% are singletons. The specimen sequenced was PBMCs. These receptors all stem from a man aged 35-49 years in good health and CMV-seronegative. CDR3s include the opening cysteine and the closing phenylalanine or tryptophan. D genes are given only for firm matches. Only part of the rows carry a size: once, few, many, or a class if the clone is expanded.

clone size,J gene,V gene,D gene,CDR3 length,CDR3 protein,CDR3 DNA
NA,TRBJ1-4,TRBV28,NA,13,CASSLPHHEKLFF,TGTGCCAGCAGTTTACCCCATCATGAAAAACTGTTTTTT
NA,TRBJ1-3,TRBV5-6,NA,17,CASSWGIGQISGNTIYF,TGTGCCAGCAGCTGGGGGATTGGACAGATCTCTGGAAACACCATATATTTT
NA,TRBJ2-3,TRBV29-1,NA,14,CSVFPDRPPDTQYF,TGCAGCGTTTTTCCCGACAGGCCCCCAGATACGCAGTATTTT
once,TRBJ2-2,TRBV2,TRBD1,14,CASSQGAQTGELFF,TGTGCCAGCAGTCAGGGGGCGCAGACCGGGGAGCTGTTTTTT
NA,TRBJ1-1,TRBV28,NA,13,CASSLRVETEAFF,TGTGCCAGCAGTTTACGGGTCGAGACTGAAGCTTTCTTT
NA,TRBJ1-3,TRBV5-1,NA,19,CASSLQSGGGSVRGNTIYF,TGCGCCAGCAGCCTCCAGAGTGGGGGGGGATCGGTGCGAGGAAACACCATATATTTT
NA,TRBJ1-1,TRBV4-1,NA,16,CASSQVSRGRGTEAFF,TGCGCCAGCAGCCAAGTTTCCAGGGGAAGAGGCACTGAAGCTTTCTTT
NA,TRBJ1-2,TRBV10-3,TRBD1,12,CAISRQGSGYTF,TGTGCCATCAGTCGACAGGGGAGCGGCTACACCTTC
once,TRBJ2-3,TRBV9,TRBD2,16,CASSVDRGGDTDTQYF,TGTGCCAGCAGCGTAGATCGGGGGGGGGACACAGATACGCAGTATTTT
NA,TRBJ1-4,TRBV5-4,NA,15,CASSLRARGNEKLFF,TGTGCCAGCAGCCTGAGGGCCAGGGGAAATGAAAAACTGTTTTTT
NA,TRBJ2-7,TRBV5-5,TRBD1,16,CASSASPGQGAYEQYF,TGTGCCAGCAGCGCCTCCCCTGGACAGGGGGCGTACGAGCAGTACTTC
few,TRBJ1-2,TRBV6-1,NA,12,CASSERVYGYTF,TGTGCCAGCAGTGAACGGGTTTACGGCTACACCTTC
NA,TRBJ1-3,TRBV13,NA,14,CASSSEGGGNTIYF,TGTGCCAGCTCTTCGGAGGGTGGCGGAAACACCATATATTTT
NA,TRBJ2-7,TRBV28,TRBD2,15,CASRGEPSGGSRQYF,TGTGCCAGCAGAGGAGAGCCTAGCGGGGGTTCGCGGCAGTACTTC
NA,TRBJ1-5,TRBV19,NA,16,CASSISRIGRGQPQHF,TGTGCCAGTAGTATTTCAAGGATAGGGAGGGGGCAGCCCCAGCATTTT
NA,TRBJ2-3,TRBV2,NA,14,CASTGTLSTDTQYF,TGTGCCAGCACCGGTACGCTAAGCACAGATACGCAGTATTTT
NA,TRBJ1-1,TRBV7-8,TRBD1,14,CASSFRTGDTEAFF,TGTGCCAGCAGCTTCCGTACAGGGGACACTGAAGCTTTCTTT
few,TRBJ1-5,TRBV23-1,TRBD1,15,CASSHKGNRGRPQHF,TGCGCCAGCAGTCATAAAGGGAACAGGGGTCGGCCCCAGCATTTT
NA,TRBJ1-4,TRBV25-1,TRBD1,16,CASSEYQGVANEKLFF,TGTGCCAGCAGTGAATACCAGGGGGTCGCTAATGAAAAACTGTTTTTT
NA,TRBJ1-4,TRBV6-5,NA,14,CASSPLPDKEKLFF,TGTGCCAGCAGTCCACTACCGGACAAAGAAAAACTGTTTTTT
NA,TRBJ1-2,TRBV9,NA,14,CASSPRTGYYGYTF,TGTGCCAGCAGCCCCCGAACAGGTTACTATGGCTACACCTTC
NA,TRBJ2-5,TRBV7-7,NA,13,CASSNGIGETQYF,TGTGCCAGCAGCAACGGGATCGGAGAGACCCAGTACTTC
once,TRBJ2-5,TRBV5-1,TRBD2,15,CASSRGPQGGETQYF,TGCGCCAGCAGCCGCGGGCCGCAGGGAGGGGAGACCCAGTACTTC
few,TRBJ2-3,TRBV2,TRBD2,16,CASTERLAGSTDTQYF,TGTGCCAGCACCGAAAGACTAGCGGGGAGCACAGATACGCAGTATTTT
NA,TRBJ1-1,TRBV18,NA,15,CASSPAGGKDTEAFF,TGTGCCAGCTCACCAGCCGGAGGGAAGGACACTGAAGCTTTCTTT
NA,TRBJ2-5,TRBV11-2,TRBD1,14,CASSRGTDQETQYF,TGTGCCAGCAGCAGAGGGACAGACCAAGAGACCCAGTACTTC
NA,TRBJ2-3,TRBV25-1,TRBD2,18,CASSELRGAGGAMDTQYF,TGTGCCAGCAGTGAACTGAGGGGAGCGGGGGGGGCCATGGATACGCAGTATTTT
NA,TRBJ2-7,TRBV7-9,NA,15,CASSYLGPGTREQYF,TGTGCCAGCAGCTACTTAGGACCCGGGACACGCGAGCAGTACTTC
few,TRBJ1-2,TRBV10-3,TRBD1,14,CAISENTGGYGYTF,TGTGCCATCAGTGAGAATACAGGGGGCTATGGCTACACCTTC
NA,TRBJ2-7,TRBV4-3,NA,17,CASSQEYSGSATYEQYF,TGCGCCAGCAGCCAGGAATACAGTGGGAGCGCTACCTACGAGCAGTACTTC
NA,TRBJ1-4,TRBV5-8,NA,15,CASSLGDTTNEKLFF,TGTGCCAGCAGCTTGGGGGACACTACTAATGAAAAACTGTTTTTT
once,TRBJ2-5,TRBV4-3,TRBD2,12,CASSQGRGAQYF,TGCGCCAGCAGCCAAGGGCGGGGGGCCCAGTACTTC
few,TRBJ1-6,TRBV28,NA,17,CASSFSAETGVGSPLHF,TGTGCCAGCAGTTTTTCTGCCGAGACAGGAGTGGGATCACCCCTCCACTTT
NA,TRBJ2-5,TRBV2,TRBD2,13,CASAREGQETQYF,TGTGCCAGCGCCCGGGAGGGGCAAGAGACCCAGTACTTC
few,TRBJ2-7,TRBV6-6,NA,14,CASRFKSSSYEQYF,TGTGCCAGCAGATTCAAATCGAGCTCCTACGAGCAGTACTTC
NA,TRBJ1-5,TRBV5-6,NA,13,CASSWEGNQPQHF,TGTGCCAGCAGCTGGGAGGGGAATCAGCCCCAGCATTTT
once,TRBJ2-3,TRBV7-3,NA,14,CASSTTGGTDTQYF,TGTGCCTCCTCCACTACGGGGGGCACAGATACGCAGTATTTT
once,TRBJ2-5,TRBV5-4,NA,13,CASNDGSQETQYF,TGTGCCAGCAACGACGGGTCACAAGAGACCCAGTACTTC
many,TRBJ2-7,TRBV9,TRBD1,16,CASSTGLKQGAYEQYF,TGTGCCAGCAGCACAGGACTTAAACAGGGGGCCTACGAGCAGTACTTC
NA,TRBJ1-2,TRBV28,NA,12,CASSFRNYGYTF,TGTGCCAGCAGTTTCCGGAACTATGGCTACACCTTC
NA,TRBJ1-2,TRBV7-8,TRBD1,16,CASSLRRDKGASGYTF,TGTGCCAGCAGCTTACGGCGCGATAAGGGGGCTAGTGGCTACACCTTC
NA,TRBJ1-6,TRBV4-3,NA,15,CASSHSTPEGSPLHF,TGCGCCAGCAGCCACAGTACCCCCGAGGGTTCACCCCTCCACTTT
few,TRBJ1-2,TRBV6-5,NA,13,CASSYNQVGVYTF,TGTGCCAGCAGTTACAATCAGGTCGGGGTCTACACCTTC
NA,TRBJ2-7,TRBV11-2,NA,12,CAGGFSSYEQYF,TGTGCCGGAGGTTTCAGCTCCTACGAGCAGTACTTC
once,TRBJ2-7,TRBV6-5,TRBD2,13,CASRTGGAGEQYF,TGTGCCAGCAGAACGGGGGGGGCGGGCGAGCAGTACTTC
NA,TRBJ1-2,TRBV5-4,NA,13,CASSLNRNYGYTF,TGTGCCAGCAGCTTGAACAGGAACTATGGCTACACCTTC
NA,TRBJ1-2,TRBV2,NA,11,CASSDGYGYTF,TGTGCCAGCAGTGACGGCTATGGCTACACCTTC
NA,TRBJ2-3,TRBV7-6,NA,14,CASSPWGDTDTQYF,TGTGCCAGCAGCCCCTGGGGGGACACAGATACGCAGTATTTT
NA,TRBJ1-5,TRBV19,TRBD1,15,CASSKGQAGGQPQHF,TGTGCCAGTAGCAAAGGACAGGCCGGCGGTCAGCCCCAGCATTTT
NA,TRBJ2-3,TRBV7-3,NA,14,CASSSIDRTDTQYF,TGTGCCAGCAGCTCCATAGATCGCACAGATACGCAGTATTTT
NA,TRBJ2-1,TRBV4-2,NA,13,CASGGSSYNEQFF,TGTGCCAGCGGGGGGAGCTCCTACAATGAGCAGTTCTTC
NA,TRBJ2-3,TRBV25-1,TRBD2,16,CASSWTSGAPTDTQYF,TGTGCCAGCAGTTGGACTAGCGGGGCCCCCACAGATACGCAGTATTTT
NA,TRBJ2-1,TRBV27,TRBD2,16,CASSLPGGLAYNEQFF,TGTGCCAGCAGTTTACCTGGGGGACTAGCCTACAATGAGCAGTTCTTC
NA,TRBJ2-3,TRBV5-4,NA,12,CASSLATDTQYF,TGTGCCAGCAGTCTAGCCACAGATACGCAGTATTTT
NA,TRBJ1-1,TRBV18,TRBD1,14,CASSLTGGDTEAFF,TGTGCCAGCTCATTGACAGGGGGGGACACTGAAGCTTTCTTT
NA,TRBJ2-1,TRBV7-9,TRBD2,17,CASSLGLAGTSYNEQFF,TGTGCCAGCAGCTTAGGACTAGCGGGGACCTCCTACAATGAGCAGTTCTTC
NA,TRBJ2-1,TRBV2,TRBD2,15,CASSESGLAADEQFF,TGTGCCAGCAGTGAATCTGGACTAGCAGCGGATGAGCAGTTCTTC
NA,TRBJ1-5,TRBV6-6,NA,15,CASSGAASFNQPQHF,TGTGCCAGCAGTGGGGCAGCAAGCTTCAATCAGCCCCAGCATTTT